One sample yielded the 8 T cell receptor beta chains listed below, sequenced in a study of human T cells and chemical hapten exposure. Time point noted: patch test 3, about 24 weeks after DPC sensitization. Treatment here: therapeutic diphenylcyclopropenone sensitization with weekly scalp DPC. MiXCR was run by TCRdb on the RACE reads, yielding one entry per CDR3 protein. Found here are 90,000 to 140,000 distinct CDR3 sequences, approximately 36% of them singletons; the top ten hold about 2.9%. Sequences were derived from whole blood, sampled in connection with sensitization to the hapten diphenylcyclopropenone (DPC). The origin of the receptors is a man aged 40-49 years with alopecia areata. Some clones in this sample may be carry-over from other donors' samples.

The rearrangement links TRBV20-1 to TRBJ1-2, with D hard to call. V was shortened by 0 bases and J by 8 bases, with 10 bases between the two germline ends. The CDR3 covers 12 residues. The germline V gene has CDR1 DFQATT and CDR2 SNEGSKA (reference sequence). CDR3 protein: CSARDPSEGYTF. CDR3 nucleotide sequence: TGCAGTGCTAGAGATCCAAGTGAAGGCTACACCTTC.

The V gene is TRBV5-6, the J gene TRBJ1-5; TRBD1 agrees at 7 bases. V lost 2 bases and J lost 5; bases outside the gene matches: 4. The CDR3 extends over 14 amino acids. Germline loops: CDR1 SGHDT, CDR2 YYEEEE. The CDR3 nucleotides read TGTGCCAGCAGCTTATACAGGGGAGATCAGCCCCAGCATTTT. This translates into CASSLYRGDQPQHF.

This clonotype was detected a few times. This chain uses TRBV5-1 with TRBJ2-5; no clear D gene. Germline-derived CDR1 and CDR2 are SGHRS and YFSETQ. Trimming took 4 bases from V and 1 from J, leaving 8 bases between them. This CDR3 region has 13 residues. CDR3 sequence reads: CASSAQTQETQYF. CDR3 nucleotides: TGCGCCAGCAGCGCGCAGACCCAAGAGACCCAGTACTTC.

This clonotype was counted between two and nine times. This chain links TRBV18 with TRBJ1-4; D gene uncertain. The CDR3 is made up of 13 amino acids. Trimming cost V 3 bases and J 6 bases, with 8 bases left between them. In germline, CDR1 is KGHSH, CDR2 LQKENI. For the CDR3, the DNA is TGTGCCAGCTCACCGTTGAAAGATGAAAAACTGTTTTTT. Translated, it gives CASSPLKDEKLFF.

The chain links TRBV18 to TRBJ1-5, with 9 bases fitting TRBD1. V was clipped by 3 bases and J by 9 bases; unmatched bases: 24. Germline V lookup: CDR1 KGHSH, CDR2 LQKENI. This CDR3 contains 20 residues. The CDR3 region is CASSPMSLGGITGGGWPQHF. The CDR3 coding sequence is TGTGCCAGCTCACCGATGTCCCTAGGGGGGATAACAGGGGGCGGGTGGCCCCAGCATTTT. The full variable domain, in which reference TRBV18 and TRBJ1-5 provide the parts outside the CDR3, is NAGVMQNPRHLVRRRGQEARLRCSPMKGHSHVYWYRQLPEEGLKFMVYLQKENIIDESGMPKERFSAEFPKEGPSILRIQQVVRGDSAAYFCASSPMSLGGITGGGWPQHFGDGTRLSIL.

The sample holds a few counts of this clonotype. The chain links TRBV29-1 to TRBJ2-1; TRBD2 matches at 12 bases. Per germline, CDR1 SQVTM and CDR2 ANQGSEA. The junction had 9 bases not matched to a gene; V was cut back by 6 bases and J by 9 bases. This CDR3 is 14 amino acids long. CDR3 nucleotides: TGCAGCGTCCTTCTAGCGGGAGGGCCGTCTGAGCAGTTCTTC. It is translated as CSVLLAGGPSEQFF.

The chain employs TRBV20-1 and TRBJ1-2; D gene unclear. The V and J ends lost 6 bases and 4 bases respectively, with 18 bases between them. This CDR3 is 14 amino acids long. CDR1 and CDR2 from the germline V gene are DFQATT and SNEGSKA (reference sequence). The CDR3 protein is CSAQSAAGSYGYTF. DNA for the CDR3: TGCAGTGCCCAGTCAGCCGCAGGCAGCTATGGCTACACCTTC.

This clonotype appeared a few times. The CDR3 loop is CASSARTGLQETQYF. The CDR3 coding sequence is TGTGCCAGCAGCGCCAGGACAGGCCTGCAAGAGACCCAGTACTTC. The J gene is TRBJ2-5, the V gene TRBV5-8, with 7 bases aligning to TRBD1. This CDR3 is built from 15 residues. V trimming: 4 bases; J trimming: 2 bases; junction bases outside the gene matches: 8. The V gene's germline CDR1 is SGHTS and CDR2 YDEGEE.